One sample yielded the 24 T cell receptor beta chains listed below, sequenced in a study of blood T cell repertoires in COVID-19. TCRdb's table, derived via immunoSEQ multiplex PCR, lists solely in-frame clones and lacks some. Of approximately 85,000 clones in the sample, roughly 84% were seen once. Sequencing was carried out using peripheral blood. The receptors shown here come from a woman of 80 years or more in a cohort sampled during active or convalescent COVID-19.

This clone came up once. The V and J genes are TRBV5-1 and TRBJ2-2; 13 bases agree with TRBD2. CDR1 and CDR2 (germline): SGHRS, YFSETQ. This CDR3 spans 15 amino acids. Trimming at V came to 4 bases and at J to 6 bases, leaving 3 bases not matched to a gene. CDR3 loop: CASSTGLAGAGELFF. The DNA of the CDR3 is TGCGCCAGCAGCACTGGACTAGCGGGAGCCGGGGAGCTGTTTTTT.

The chain combines TRBV5-1 with TRBJ2-7; 11 positions agree with TRBD2. The CDR3 extends over 12 amino acids. Germline V gene data show CDR1 as SGHRS and CDR2 as YFSETQ. The junction had 5 bases not matched to a gene; V was cut back by 4 bases and J by 11 bases. Written as DNA, the CDR3 is TGCGCCAGCAGCGAGGGACTAGCGGAGAAGTACTTC. This codes for CASSEGLAEKYF.

This sequence joins TRBV5-1 and TRBJ2-1; 7 bases line up with TRBD1. V trimming: 7 bases; J trimming: 4 bases; junction bases outside the gene matches: 2. The V gene's germline CDR1 is SGHRS and CDR2 YFSETQ. CDR3 length equals 12 residues. CDR3 sequence (DNA): TGCGCCAGCTCGGGACAGTACAATGAGCAGTTCTTC. It yields the protein CASSGQYNEQFF.

CDR3 nucleotide sequence: TGTGCCAGCAGCCTAACGCAGGTGGGCACTGAAGCTTTCTTT. Its translation is CASSLTQVGTEAFF. V is TRBV9 and J is TRBJ1-1, with D hard to call. Per the germline V gene, CDR1 is SGDLS and CDR2 is YYNGEE. CDR3 size: 14 residues. V was pared by 4 bases and J by 4 bases, with 14 bases between.

The CDR3 DNA reads as TGCAGCGGGATGTCGGGGGTCGGGGCAGATACGCAGTATTTT. It encodes CSGMSGVGADTQYF. The V call is TRBV29-1, the J call TRBJ2-3; D is possibly TRBD2 (6 bases). The CDR3 loop spans 14 amino acids. Germline V CDR1 and CDR2: SQVTM, ANQGSEA. Trimming pared 7 bases from V and 4 bases from J, leaving 18 bases between.

The chain combines TRBV3-1 (or the pseudogene TRBV3-2) with TRBJ1-1; tentatively, D is TRBD1 (5 bases). CDR3 length: 14 amino acids. Germline CDR1 reads LGHDT; CDR2 reads YNNKEL (reference sequence). V lost 1 base to trimming and J lost 1 base, with 7 bases between them. In DNA, the CDR3 is TGTGCCAGCAGCCAAGCCCAGGGGAACACTGAAGCTTTCTTT. Its translation: CASSQAQGNTEAFF.

DNA of the CDR3: TGTGCCAGCAGGACGGGACAGGGAAATTCACCCCTCCACTTT. Translation gives CASRTGQGNSPLHF. The V call is TRBV28, the J call TRBJ1-6; TRBD1 agrees at 9 bases. The CDR3 spans 14 residues. Per germline, CDR1 MDHEN and CDR2 SYDVKM. V shed 6 bases and J 7 bases; nucleotides not matched to a gene: 4.

This chain joins TRBV5-6 and TRBJ2-7; 8 nucleotides line up with TRBD2. From germline, CDR1 is SGHDT and CDR2 YYEEEE. This CDR3 is 16 amino acids long. Trimming at V came to 0 bases and at J to 2 bases, leaving 7 bases not matched to a gene. This chain's CDR3 is CASSLVAGGNPYEQYF. The CDR3 region has the DNA TGTGCCAGCAGCTTGGTGGCGGGAGGAAATCCCTACGAGCAGTACTTC.

The J gene is TRBJ1-2, the V gene TRBV6-1; D is ambiguous. The CDR3 totals 14 residues. Per the germline V gene, CDR1 is MNHNS and CDR2 is SASEGT. The V end was cut by 0 bases, the J end by 4 bases, with 9 bases between. The CDR3 region is CASSEAAQIYGYTF. CDR3 bases: TGTGCCAGCAGTGAAGCGGCACAGATCTATGGCTACACCTTC.

The gene calls are TRBV25-1 and TRBJ1-1, with no clear D. The V end lost 3 bases, the J end lost 4 bases, and 12 bases lay between the germline ends. Germline lookup yields CDR1 MGHDK and CDR2 SYGVNS. The CDR3 consists of 14 residues. CDR3 region: CASSDSGRGTEAFF. CDR3 nucleotide sequence: TGTGCCAGCAGTGATTCCGGGCGGGGCACTGAAGCTTTCTTT.

The rearrangement links TRBV28 to TRBJ2-7, with TRBD2 matching 7 bases. CDR1 is MDHEN and CDR2 is SYDVKM in the germline V gene. The J segment lost 0 bases and the V segment lost 3 bases, leaving 2 bases of the junction unmatched. The CDR3 loop spans 14 amino acids. The CDR3 DNA reads as TGTGCCAGCAGTTTGGGAGGGATCTCCTACGAGCAGTACTTC. Amino acids: CASSLGGISYEQYF.

V and J are TRBV7-9 and TRBJ1-2; TRBD1 aligns across 7 bases. Germline-derived CDR1 and CDR2 are SEHNR and FQNEAQ (reference sequence). J was trimmed by 3 bases and V by 1 base; bases with no gene match: 8. This CDR3 is 16 amino acids long. The CDR3 region has the DNA TGTGCCAGCAGCTTAGGCGGGACAGTGATTTACTATGGCTACACCTTC. Encoded protein: CASSLGGTVIYYGYTF.

This clone has only one observation. The V gene is TRBV5-1, the J gene TRBJ2-3; 8 bases line up with TRBD1. Germline values: CDR1 SGHRS, CDR2 YFSETQ. Germline trimming cut 4 bases from V and 2 bases from J; bases unmatched to any gene: 3. The CDR3 sequence is 14 residues long. The CDR3 spells CASSRQGPTDTQYF. CDR3 nucleotide sequence: TGCGCCAGCAGCCGACAGGGGCCCACAGATACGCAGTATTTT.

V and J are TRBV7-9 and TRBJ1-1, with a tentative D call TRBD1 (5 bases). Germline assignment: CDR1 SEHNR and CDR2 FQNEAQ (reference sequence). The CDR3 is made up of 15 amino acids. V lost 1 base and J lost 1, with 10 bases in between. As DNA, the CDR3 is TGTGCCAGCAGCTTAGTTAGGGGCTGGAACACTGAAGCTTTCTTT. Protein sequence: CASSLVRGWNTEAFF.

The chain couples TRBV7-6 to TRBJ2-5; 9 bases agree with TRBD2. The CDR3 extends over 15 amino acids. The J segment lost 5 bases and the V segment lost 5 bases, leaving 9 bases of the junction unmatched. Germline V gives CDR1 SGHVS, CDR2 FNYEAQ. CDR3 protein: CASSVGLAGWETQYF. CDR3 sequence (DNA): TGTGCCAGCAGCGTGGGGCTAGCGGGATGGGAGACCCAGTACTTC.

This clone showed up many times. This chain uses TRBV23-1 with TRBJ2-3, with 9 bases aligning to TRBD2. TRBV23-1 is given ORF status, its function remaining uncertain. Trimming removed 1 base from V and 3 bases from J; junction bases left unmatched: 17. This CDR3 is 20 amino acids long. In nucleotides, the CDR3 is TGCGCCAGCAGTCAATTTTTCCCAACCGTGGGGACTAGCAGTACAGATACGCAGTATTTT. It is translated as CASSQFFPTVGTSSTDTQYF.

This chain uses TRBV30 with TRBJ1-3, with 8 bases matching TRBD1. Unmatched junction bases numbered 10, after V lost 2 bases and J lost 16 bases. Germline assignment: CDR1 GTSNPN and CDR2 SVGIG (reference sequence). The CDR3 loop spans 12 amino acids. Written as DNA, the CDR3 is TGTGCCTGGAGTACTGACAGGGGTTATACTTATTTT. As protein: CAWSTDRGYTYF.

The sample holds many counts of this clone. The J gene is TRBJ2-1, the V gene TRBV7-9; TRBD1 matches 9 bases. Germline CDR1 SEHNR, CDR2 FQNEAQ (reference sequence). The V segment lost 1 base and the J segment 9 bases; nucleotides outside the gene matches: 4. This CDR3 contains 14 residues. CDR3 in amino acids: CASSLETGGFEQFF. Here the CDR3 DNA reads TGTGCCAGCAGCTTAGAAACAGGGGGCTTTGAGCAGTTCTTC. The full variable domain, in which reference TRBV7-9 and TRBJ2-1 provide the parts outside the CDR3, is DTGVSQNPRHKITKRGQNVTFRCDPISEHNRLYWYRQTLGQGPEFLTYFQNEAQLEKSRLLSDRFSAERPKGSFSTLEIQRTEQGDSAMYLCASSLETGGFEQFFGPGTRLTVL.

V usage is TRBV18 and J usage is TRBJ2-7, with TRBD1 matching over 9 bases. V lost 3 bases, J lost 4 bases, and 1 base stayed unmatched. Germline V lookup: CDR1 KGHSH, CDR2 LQKENI. This CDR3 is built from 13 residues. The CDR3 nucleotides read TGTGCCAGCTCACCTGGGACAGGGTACGAGCAGTACTTC. It codes for CASSPGTGYEQYF.

The gene calls are TRBV6-6 and TRBJ1-1, with D possibly matching TRBD1 (6 bases). CDR3 length: 13 residues. V was trimmed by 6 bases and J by 3 bases, leaving 11 bases between them. Germline V CDR1 and CDR2: MNHNY, SVGAGI (reference sequence). CDR3 loop: CASSSDRYTEAFF. The CDR3 DNA follows: TGTGCCAGCAGCTCGGACAGATACACTGAAGCTTTCTTT.

The chain is built from TRBV7-2 and TRBJ1-2; D is possibly TRBD1 (6 bases). This CDR3 spans 14 amino acids. Trimming shortened V by 3 bases and J by 8 bases, and 16 bases separated the two germline ends. Germline lookup yields CDR1 SGHTA and CDR2 FQGNSA. CDR3 in amino acids: CASSFRRQDEGYTF. The CDR3 DNA reads as TGTGCCAGCAGCTTTAGGCGACAGGACGAAGGCTACACCTTC.

In its sample, this clone was seen a few times. The CDR3: CASSLGTEGLYGYTF. The CDR3, as DNA: TGTGCCAGCAGCTTAGGGACGGAGGGGCTCTATGGCTACACCTTC. The chain has TRBV7-9 and TRBJ1-2; tentative D call: TRBD1 (5 bases). This CDR3 is built from 15 residues. Deletions cut 1 base from V and 4 bases from J, with 13 bases between. The V gene's germline CDR1 is SEHNR and CDR2 FQNEAQ (reference sequence).

This clone was recorded once. The chain uses TRBV4-1 and TRBJ1-6; 7 positions agree with TRBD1. Looked up from germline, CDR1 is MGHRA and CDR2 is YSYEKL. V shed 3 bases and J 8 bases; nucleotides not matched to a gene: 10. The CDR3 is 16 amino acids. The chain's CDR3 is CASSHTGDSWDSPLHF. The CDR3 DNA is TGCGCCAGCAGCCATACAGGGGACTCTTGGGATTCACCCCTCCACTTT.

V gene TRBV4-1 combines with J gene TRBJ1-4; 9 bases are shared with TRBD1. V shed 4 bases and J 4 bases; nucleotides not matched to a gene: 4. The length of the CDR3 is 15 residues. Germline V lookup: CDR1 MGHRA, CDR2 YSYEKL. This CDR3 reads CASSPTGGGNEKLFF. CDR3 nucleotide sequence: TGCGCCAGCAGCCCGACAGGGGGGGGTAATGAAAAACTGTTTTTT.